Detailed here is one TCR beta chain. Its matching antigen is unknown. Germline values: CDR1 SGHTA, CDR2 FQGNSA. After removal of 5 bases from V and 1 base from J, the junction contained 9 bases not matched to a gene. The CDR3 is made up of 17 amino acids. The sample is drawn from a study of cytomegalovirus exposure and HLA in healthy donors. Study findings and constraints: According to the study, around 180 TCR beta chains were cytomegalovirus-associated.

Vbeta (60) and Jbeta (13) primers were used in the PCR. Original processing methods: Unique TCR beta chains totaled some 80 million in a later count, with roughly 10 million of them shared. Assay used: immunoSEQ multiplex PCR; TCRdb lists only in-frame clones, some missing. V and J calls and clone size come straight from that table; D and trimming were deduced from the DNA. The sample includes fewer than 150,000 clones, over 70% of them seen just once. What was sequenced was PBMCs. J is TRBJ2-5 and V is TRBV7-2; 11 bases match TRBD2. The TCR sequence derives from a man aged 40-55 years in good health and CMV-seropositive. As DNA, the CDR3 is TGTGCCAGCAGCCTTCGGCCCGGACTAGCGGGCCAAGAGACCCAGTACTTC. This encodes CASSLRPGLAGQETQYF.